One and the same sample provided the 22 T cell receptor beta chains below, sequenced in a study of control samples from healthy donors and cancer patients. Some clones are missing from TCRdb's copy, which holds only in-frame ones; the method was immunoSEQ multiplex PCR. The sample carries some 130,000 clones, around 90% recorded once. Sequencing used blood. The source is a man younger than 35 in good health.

CDR3 amino acids: CASNRQGIQETQYF. The CDR3 DNA follows: TGTGCCAGCAACCGACAGGGCATCCAAGAGACCCAGTACTTC. This chain joins TRBV2 and TRBJ2-5, with 7 bases that match TRBD1. CDR1 and CDR2 (germline): SNHLY, FYNNEI. The CDR3 is 14 amino acids. The V gene end was trimmed by 7 bases and the J gene end by 1 base; junction bases not matched to a gene: 6.

The CDR3 is CASIKAPLGGNEKLFF. The CDR3 DNA follows: TGTGCCAGCATTAAGGCCCCGTTAGGTGGAAATGAAAAACTGTTTTTT. The chain uses TRBV28 and TRBJ1-4; D is unresolved. Trimming left V 7 bases short and J 5 bases short, with 20 bases between. The CDR3 length is 16 residues. CDR1 and CDR2 from the germline V gene are MDHEN and SYDVKM. The full variable domain, its missing parts supplied by reference TRBV28 and TRBJ1-4, is DVKVTQSSRYLVKRTGEKVFLECVQDMDHENMFWYRQDPGLGLRLIYFSYDVKMKEKGDIPEGYSVSREKKERFSLILESASTNQTSMYLCASIKAPLGGNEKLFFGSGTQLSVL.

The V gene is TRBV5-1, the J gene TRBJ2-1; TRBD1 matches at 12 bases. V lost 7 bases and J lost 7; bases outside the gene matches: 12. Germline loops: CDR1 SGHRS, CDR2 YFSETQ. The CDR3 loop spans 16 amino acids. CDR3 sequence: CASGTSGTGGHNEQFF. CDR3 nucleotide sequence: TGCGCCAGCGGGACCTCCGGGACAGGGGGCCATAATGAGCAGTTCTTC.

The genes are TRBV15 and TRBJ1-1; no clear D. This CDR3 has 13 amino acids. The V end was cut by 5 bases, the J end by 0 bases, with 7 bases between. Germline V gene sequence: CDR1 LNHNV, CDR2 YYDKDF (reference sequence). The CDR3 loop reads CATSGPMNTEAFF. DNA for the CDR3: TGTGCCACCAGCGGACCTATGAACACTGAAGCTTTCTTT.

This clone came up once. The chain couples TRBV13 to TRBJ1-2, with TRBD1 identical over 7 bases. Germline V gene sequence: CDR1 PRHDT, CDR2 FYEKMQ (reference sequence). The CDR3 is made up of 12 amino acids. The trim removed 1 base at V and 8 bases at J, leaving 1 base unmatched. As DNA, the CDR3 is TGTGCCAGCAGCTTAGTACAGGGGGGCTACACCTTC. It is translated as CASSLVQGGYTF.

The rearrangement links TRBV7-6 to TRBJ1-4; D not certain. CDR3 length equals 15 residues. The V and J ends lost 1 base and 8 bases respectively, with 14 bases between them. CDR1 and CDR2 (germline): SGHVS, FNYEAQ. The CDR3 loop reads CASSLGLSNNEKLFF. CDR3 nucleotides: TGTGCCAGCAGCTTAGGACTTTCAAATAACGAAAAACTGTTTTTT.

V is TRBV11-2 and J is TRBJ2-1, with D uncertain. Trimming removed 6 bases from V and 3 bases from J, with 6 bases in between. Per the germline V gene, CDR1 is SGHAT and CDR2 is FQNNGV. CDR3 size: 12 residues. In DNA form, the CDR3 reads TGTGCCAGCAGTTCTCGCTACAATGAGCAGTTCTTC. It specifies CASSSRYNEQFF. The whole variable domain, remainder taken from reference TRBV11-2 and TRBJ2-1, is EAGVAQSPRYKIIEKRQSVAFWCNPISGHATLYWYQQILGQGPKLLIQFQNNGVVDDSQLPKDRFSAERLKGVDSTLKIQPAKLEDSAVYLCASSSRYNEQFFGPGTRLTVL.

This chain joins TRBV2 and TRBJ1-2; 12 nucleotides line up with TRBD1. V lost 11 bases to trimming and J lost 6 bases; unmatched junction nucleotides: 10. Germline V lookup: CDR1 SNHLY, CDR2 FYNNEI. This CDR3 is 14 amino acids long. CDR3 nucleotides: TGTGCCGCGGAAACGGGACAGGGGGCGGATGGCTACACCTTC. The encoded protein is CAAETGQGADGYTF.

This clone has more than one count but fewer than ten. The CDR3 DNA sequence: TGCGCCAGCAGCAGCGGACAGGGGAGGACTGAGCAGTTCTTC. It translates to CASSSGQGRTEQFF. The V gene is TRBV5-1, the J gene TRBJ2-1; 9 nucleotides align to TRBD1. Trimming cost V 4 bases and J 9 bases; bases outside gene matches: 8. The CDR3 length is 14 residues. Germline lookup yields CDR1 SGHRS and CDR2 YFSETQ.

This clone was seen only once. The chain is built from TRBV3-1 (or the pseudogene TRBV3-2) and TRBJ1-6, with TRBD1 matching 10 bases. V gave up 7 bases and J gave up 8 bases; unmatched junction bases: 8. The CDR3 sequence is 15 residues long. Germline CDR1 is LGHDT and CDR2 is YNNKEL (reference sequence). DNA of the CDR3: TGTGCCAGCAACGAAGACAGGGGGCGAGATTCACCCCTCCACTTT. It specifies CASNEDRGRDSPLHF.

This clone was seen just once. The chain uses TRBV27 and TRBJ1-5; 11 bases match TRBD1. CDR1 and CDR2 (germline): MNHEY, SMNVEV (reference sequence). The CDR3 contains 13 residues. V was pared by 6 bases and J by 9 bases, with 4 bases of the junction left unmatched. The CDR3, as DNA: TGTGCCAGCAGAGGGACAGGGGGGGGGCCCCAGCATTTT. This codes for CASRGTGGGPQHF.

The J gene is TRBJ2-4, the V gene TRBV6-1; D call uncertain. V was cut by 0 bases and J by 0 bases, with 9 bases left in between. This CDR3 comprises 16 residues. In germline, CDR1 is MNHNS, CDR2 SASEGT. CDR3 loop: CASSEALSLAKNIQYF. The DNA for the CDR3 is TGTGCCAGCAGTGAAGCGCTGAGCCTAGCCAAAAACATTCAGTACTTC.

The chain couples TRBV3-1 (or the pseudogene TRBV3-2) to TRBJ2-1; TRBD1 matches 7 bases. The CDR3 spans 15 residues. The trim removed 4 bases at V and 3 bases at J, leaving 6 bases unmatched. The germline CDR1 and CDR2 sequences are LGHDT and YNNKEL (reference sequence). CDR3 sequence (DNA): TGTGCCAGCAGCCCGATGACAGGGAGCTACAATGAGCAGTTCTTC. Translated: CASSPMTGSYNEQFF.

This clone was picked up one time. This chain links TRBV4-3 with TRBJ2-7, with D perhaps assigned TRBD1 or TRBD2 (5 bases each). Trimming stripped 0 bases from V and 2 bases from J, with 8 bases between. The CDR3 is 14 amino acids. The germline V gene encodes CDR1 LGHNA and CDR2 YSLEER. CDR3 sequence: CASSQELGAYEQYV. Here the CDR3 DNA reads TGCGCCAGCAGCCAAGAACTAGGGGCCTACGAGCAGTACGTC.

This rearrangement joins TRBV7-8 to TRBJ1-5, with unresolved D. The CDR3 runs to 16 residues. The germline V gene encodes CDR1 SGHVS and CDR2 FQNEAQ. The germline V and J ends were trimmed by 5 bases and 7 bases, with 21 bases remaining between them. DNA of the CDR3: TGTGCCAGCAGCCCCCGGGCAGGAGGGCTTGTACAGCCCCAGCATTTT. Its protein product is CASSPRAGGLVQPQHF.

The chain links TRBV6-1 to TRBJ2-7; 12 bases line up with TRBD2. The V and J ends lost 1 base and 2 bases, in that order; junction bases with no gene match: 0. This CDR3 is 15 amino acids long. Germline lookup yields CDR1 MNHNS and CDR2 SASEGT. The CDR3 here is CASSEGLAGAYEQYV. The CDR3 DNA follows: TGTGCCAGCAGTGAAGGACTAGCGGGAGCCTACGAGCAGTACGTC.

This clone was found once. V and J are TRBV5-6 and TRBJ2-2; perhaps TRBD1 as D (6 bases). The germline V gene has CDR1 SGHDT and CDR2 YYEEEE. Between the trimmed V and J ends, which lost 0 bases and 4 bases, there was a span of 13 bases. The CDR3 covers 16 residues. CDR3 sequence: CASSLDRARTTGELFF. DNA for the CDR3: TGTGCCAGCAGCTTGGACAGGGCTCGGACCACCGGGGAGCTGTTTTTT.

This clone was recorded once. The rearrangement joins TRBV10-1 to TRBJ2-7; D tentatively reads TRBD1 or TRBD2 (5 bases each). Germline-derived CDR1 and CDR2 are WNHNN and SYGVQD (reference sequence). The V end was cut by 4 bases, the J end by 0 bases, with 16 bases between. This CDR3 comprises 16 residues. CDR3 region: CASSASRDLSSYEQYF. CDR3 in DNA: TGCGCCAGCAGTGCGTCCCGGGACCTGAGCTCCTACGAGCAGTACTTC.

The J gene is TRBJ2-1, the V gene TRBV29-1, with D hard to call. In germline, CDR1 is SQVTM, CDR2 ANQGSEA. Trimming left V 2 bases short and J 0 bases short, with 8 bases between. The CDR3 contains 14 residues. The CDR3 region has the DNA TGCAGCGTTGAAAACACTTACTCCTACAATGAGCAGTTCTTC. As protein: CSVENTYSYNEQFF.

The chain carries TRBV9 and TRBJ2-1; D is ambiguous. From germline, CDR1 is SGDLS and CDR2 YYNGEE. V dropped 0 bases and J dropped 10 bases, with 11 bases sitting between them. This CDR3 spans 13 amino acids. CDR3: CASSVGEKREQFF. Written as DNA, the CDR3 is TGTGCCAGCAGCGTAGGCGAGAAACGGGAGCAGTTCTTC.

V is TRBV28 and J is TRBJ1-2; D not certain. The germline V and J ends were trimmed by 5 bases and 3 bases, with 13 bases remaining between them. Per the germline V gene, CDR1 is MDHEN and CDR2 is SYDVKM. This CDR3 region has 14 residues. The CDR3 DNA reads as TGTGCCAGCAGTAACCTCGGGGAAGACTATGGCTACACCTTC. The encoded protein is CASSNLGEDYGYTF.

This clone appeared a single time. The CDR3 DNA sequence: TGTGCCAGCACCCCGTCGGGGACAGGGAACTATGGCTACACCTTC. Its translation is CASTPSGTGNYGYTF. This chain connects TRBV28 to TRBJ1-2; 9 bases are shared with TRBD1. After removal of 7 bases from V and 2 bases from J, the junction contained 8 bases not matched to a gene. Germline V lookup: CDR1 MDHEN, CDR2 SYDVKM. CDR3 length: 15 amino acids.